This T cell receptor beta chain was found in a study of shared clonotypes between healthy human individuals. On the study more broadly: Each donor's CD8 memory used one plate, CD8 naive two, each CD4 subset three. Study-level findings and limits: Shared clonotypes across all four donors exceeded non-shared ones in generation probability. Sharing across a handful of donors was seen in 4.5% to 6.5% of naive CD4 clonotypes.

Concerning this clone itself: The antigen is not known.

Samples underwent the assay at deep level. Only in-frame clones appear in the TCRdb table, and some are missing; sequencing was by immunoSEQ multiplex PCR. Of under 2.5 million clones in the sample, 85% to 95% were seen once. This CDR3 is built from 14 residues. Trimming took 6 bases from V and 3 from J, leaving 15 bases between them. The germline CDR1 and CDR2 sequences are MDHEN and SYDVKM. This TCR came from a man younger than 30 in good health. Some clones in this sample may be carry-over from other donors' samples. The sample consisted of naive CD4+ T cells from PBMCs. Subset given: CD45RA+ positively selected. This chain joins TRBV28 and TRBJ2-7; a possible D gene is TRBD2 (6 bases). The CDR3 loop reads CASSNGGAYYEQYF. The DNA of the CDR3 is TGTGCCAGCAGCAACGGAGGGGCCTACTACGAGCAGTACTTC.